This T cell receptor (beta chain) was identified during a study of T cell repertoires in cytomegalovirus infection. TCRdb reprocessed the reads via MiXCR and lists one record per CDR3 protein. The sample consists of hundreds of thousands of distinct CDR3 sequences, roughly a sixth of them appearing once. Germline CDR1 is MDHEN and CDR2 is SYDVKM. The CDR3 has 15 amino acids. Trimming stripped 5 bases from V and 6 bases from J, with 20 bases between. The material sequenced was PBMCs. The clonotype was recovered from a human donor in good health (CMV status not recorded). Some clones in this sample may be carry-over from other donors' samples. This sequence joins TRBV28 and TRBJ2-7, with D possibly TRBD2 on 6 matching bases. CDR3 nucleotide sequence: TGTGCCAGCAGTCCCCCTTTGGGAGGAGGGATCGAGCAGTACTTC. Its protein product is CASSPPLGGGIEQYF.